Given below is one T cell receptor beta chain in context. The table lists this clonotype with many counts. Its antigen is not yet known. No per-base quality is available; no much larger clone lies one base away. This record comes from a study of Graves' ophthalmopathy and Graves' hyperthyroidism (dated by TCRdb to the late 2010s). General notes on the study: Peripheral blood was collected at initial diagnosis, before any treatment. In roughly 6 hyperthyroidism patients, the T-cell repertoires found in thyroid tissue were compared with those found in blood. For independent validation, a separate cohort was made up of approximately 19 hyperthyroidism patients plus 17 patients who later progressed from hyperthyroidism to ophthalmopathy. Following sample collection, hyperthyroidism patients were given methimazole at a starting dose of 30 mg daily, and ophthalmopathy patients were given high-dose intravenous methylprednisolone. In total, approximately 130 blood samples were TCR-sequenced: 40 to 45 ophthalmopathy, roughly 77 hyperthyroidism and 17 hyperthyroidism-to-ophthalmopathy patients. A discovery set of 100 patients (under 45 ophthalmopathy, just over 55 stable hyperthyroidism) was enrolled to explore V-J signatures distinguishing ophthalmopathy from hyperthyroidism. TCR beta repertoire signatures were used to distinguish Graves' ophthalmopathy from Graves' hyperthyroidism and to predict progression to ophthalmopathy.

For repertoire sequencing, the TCR beta CDR3 regions were amplified from RNA transcripts. The first round of RT-PCR was done with HTBI primers and the Qiagen OneStep RT-PCR kit, and was followed by a second round of multiplex PCR, then size selection and purification. Libraries were sequenced paired-end with 100 bp reads on an Illumina HiSeq2000. In the source study's methods: Reads were processed with SOAPnuke, discarding reads with adapters, uncalled bases, mean Phred below 15, or no exact constant-primer or identifier match. COPE v1.2.5 was used to merge the high-quality paired reads. Each unique nucleotide sequence was treated as a clonotype, and MiTCR v1.1 was used to align the clonotypes to the IMGT TRB V, D and J references. Only V-J combinations with frequency above 0.0001 were analysed, covering 99% to 99.2% of repertoires. For each V-J combination, a TCR clonal expansion and chaos score was defined as the ratio of F50 clonal expansion to chaos observed in the TCRdist matrix. Welch's t-statistics and random forest were used to reduce features to about 14 V-J combinations, which were fed into a naive Bayes classifier. Thyroid-blood repertoire similarity was quantified with the Morisita-Horn index. TCRdb handled the public reads itself, with Q25 trimming in fastp and clone calling in MiXCR, and kept productive beta chains. For every CDR3 protein sequence, its rows merge into one entry that carries the most common genes and DNA. These V and J calls are TCRdb output, not the study's own analysis. Here the sample has more than 550,000 distinct CDR3 sequences; 35% to 45% occur a single time. Roughly 3.5% of the sample is in the top ten clones.

Looking up the germline V gene yields CDR1 ENHRY and CDR2 SYGVKD. The CDR3 contains 15 residues, cysteine and phenylalanine counted. Of all the DNA, just the CDR3 is kept, 45 bases in frame from base 1. At the junction V is shortened by 2 bases and J by 3 bases, with 11 bases in between. Ophthalmopathy patients had moderately to severely active disease, Clinical Activity Score of at least 3, NOSPECS grade of at least 4, and disease duration under 3 months. Patients were excluded if they had other autoimmune diseases, uncontrolled infections, pregnancy or lactation. Diagnosis was based on clinical symptoms, serum thyroxine, TRAb, thyroid ultrasound and orbital computed tomography. PBMCs were isolated from more than 9 ml of fresh peripheral blood by Ficoll-Paque density gradient centrifugation. Total RNA was extracted with Trizol reagent and quality-checked on an Agilent 2100 Bioanalyzer. What the research found in general, with its limitations: The 13-signature model separated ophthalmopathy from stable hyperthyroidism with around 90% sensitivity and less than 83% specificity in cross-validation, and 80%/75% in the test set. In validation, the model predicted ophthalmopathy progression with more than 55% sensitivity and about 77% specificity; roughly 11 predicted patients were CT-confirmed with GO in a median of approximately 6.2 months. Most expanded thyroid clonotypes with frequency above 0.001 were also detected in blood, suggesting blood repertoires may reflect the thyroid immune response. Sample size was not predetermined statistically, and investigators were not blinded to group allocation.

In this chain, TRBV10-3 is recombined with TRBJ1-5; no D gene is confidently identified. This TCR came from an adult man with Graves' ophthalmopathy. The source material was peripheral blood. This receptor carries the CDR3 CAISEQGPSNQPQHF. The nucleotide sequence is given as TGTGCCATCAGTGAGCAAGGGCCCTCCAATCAGCCCCAGCATTTT.